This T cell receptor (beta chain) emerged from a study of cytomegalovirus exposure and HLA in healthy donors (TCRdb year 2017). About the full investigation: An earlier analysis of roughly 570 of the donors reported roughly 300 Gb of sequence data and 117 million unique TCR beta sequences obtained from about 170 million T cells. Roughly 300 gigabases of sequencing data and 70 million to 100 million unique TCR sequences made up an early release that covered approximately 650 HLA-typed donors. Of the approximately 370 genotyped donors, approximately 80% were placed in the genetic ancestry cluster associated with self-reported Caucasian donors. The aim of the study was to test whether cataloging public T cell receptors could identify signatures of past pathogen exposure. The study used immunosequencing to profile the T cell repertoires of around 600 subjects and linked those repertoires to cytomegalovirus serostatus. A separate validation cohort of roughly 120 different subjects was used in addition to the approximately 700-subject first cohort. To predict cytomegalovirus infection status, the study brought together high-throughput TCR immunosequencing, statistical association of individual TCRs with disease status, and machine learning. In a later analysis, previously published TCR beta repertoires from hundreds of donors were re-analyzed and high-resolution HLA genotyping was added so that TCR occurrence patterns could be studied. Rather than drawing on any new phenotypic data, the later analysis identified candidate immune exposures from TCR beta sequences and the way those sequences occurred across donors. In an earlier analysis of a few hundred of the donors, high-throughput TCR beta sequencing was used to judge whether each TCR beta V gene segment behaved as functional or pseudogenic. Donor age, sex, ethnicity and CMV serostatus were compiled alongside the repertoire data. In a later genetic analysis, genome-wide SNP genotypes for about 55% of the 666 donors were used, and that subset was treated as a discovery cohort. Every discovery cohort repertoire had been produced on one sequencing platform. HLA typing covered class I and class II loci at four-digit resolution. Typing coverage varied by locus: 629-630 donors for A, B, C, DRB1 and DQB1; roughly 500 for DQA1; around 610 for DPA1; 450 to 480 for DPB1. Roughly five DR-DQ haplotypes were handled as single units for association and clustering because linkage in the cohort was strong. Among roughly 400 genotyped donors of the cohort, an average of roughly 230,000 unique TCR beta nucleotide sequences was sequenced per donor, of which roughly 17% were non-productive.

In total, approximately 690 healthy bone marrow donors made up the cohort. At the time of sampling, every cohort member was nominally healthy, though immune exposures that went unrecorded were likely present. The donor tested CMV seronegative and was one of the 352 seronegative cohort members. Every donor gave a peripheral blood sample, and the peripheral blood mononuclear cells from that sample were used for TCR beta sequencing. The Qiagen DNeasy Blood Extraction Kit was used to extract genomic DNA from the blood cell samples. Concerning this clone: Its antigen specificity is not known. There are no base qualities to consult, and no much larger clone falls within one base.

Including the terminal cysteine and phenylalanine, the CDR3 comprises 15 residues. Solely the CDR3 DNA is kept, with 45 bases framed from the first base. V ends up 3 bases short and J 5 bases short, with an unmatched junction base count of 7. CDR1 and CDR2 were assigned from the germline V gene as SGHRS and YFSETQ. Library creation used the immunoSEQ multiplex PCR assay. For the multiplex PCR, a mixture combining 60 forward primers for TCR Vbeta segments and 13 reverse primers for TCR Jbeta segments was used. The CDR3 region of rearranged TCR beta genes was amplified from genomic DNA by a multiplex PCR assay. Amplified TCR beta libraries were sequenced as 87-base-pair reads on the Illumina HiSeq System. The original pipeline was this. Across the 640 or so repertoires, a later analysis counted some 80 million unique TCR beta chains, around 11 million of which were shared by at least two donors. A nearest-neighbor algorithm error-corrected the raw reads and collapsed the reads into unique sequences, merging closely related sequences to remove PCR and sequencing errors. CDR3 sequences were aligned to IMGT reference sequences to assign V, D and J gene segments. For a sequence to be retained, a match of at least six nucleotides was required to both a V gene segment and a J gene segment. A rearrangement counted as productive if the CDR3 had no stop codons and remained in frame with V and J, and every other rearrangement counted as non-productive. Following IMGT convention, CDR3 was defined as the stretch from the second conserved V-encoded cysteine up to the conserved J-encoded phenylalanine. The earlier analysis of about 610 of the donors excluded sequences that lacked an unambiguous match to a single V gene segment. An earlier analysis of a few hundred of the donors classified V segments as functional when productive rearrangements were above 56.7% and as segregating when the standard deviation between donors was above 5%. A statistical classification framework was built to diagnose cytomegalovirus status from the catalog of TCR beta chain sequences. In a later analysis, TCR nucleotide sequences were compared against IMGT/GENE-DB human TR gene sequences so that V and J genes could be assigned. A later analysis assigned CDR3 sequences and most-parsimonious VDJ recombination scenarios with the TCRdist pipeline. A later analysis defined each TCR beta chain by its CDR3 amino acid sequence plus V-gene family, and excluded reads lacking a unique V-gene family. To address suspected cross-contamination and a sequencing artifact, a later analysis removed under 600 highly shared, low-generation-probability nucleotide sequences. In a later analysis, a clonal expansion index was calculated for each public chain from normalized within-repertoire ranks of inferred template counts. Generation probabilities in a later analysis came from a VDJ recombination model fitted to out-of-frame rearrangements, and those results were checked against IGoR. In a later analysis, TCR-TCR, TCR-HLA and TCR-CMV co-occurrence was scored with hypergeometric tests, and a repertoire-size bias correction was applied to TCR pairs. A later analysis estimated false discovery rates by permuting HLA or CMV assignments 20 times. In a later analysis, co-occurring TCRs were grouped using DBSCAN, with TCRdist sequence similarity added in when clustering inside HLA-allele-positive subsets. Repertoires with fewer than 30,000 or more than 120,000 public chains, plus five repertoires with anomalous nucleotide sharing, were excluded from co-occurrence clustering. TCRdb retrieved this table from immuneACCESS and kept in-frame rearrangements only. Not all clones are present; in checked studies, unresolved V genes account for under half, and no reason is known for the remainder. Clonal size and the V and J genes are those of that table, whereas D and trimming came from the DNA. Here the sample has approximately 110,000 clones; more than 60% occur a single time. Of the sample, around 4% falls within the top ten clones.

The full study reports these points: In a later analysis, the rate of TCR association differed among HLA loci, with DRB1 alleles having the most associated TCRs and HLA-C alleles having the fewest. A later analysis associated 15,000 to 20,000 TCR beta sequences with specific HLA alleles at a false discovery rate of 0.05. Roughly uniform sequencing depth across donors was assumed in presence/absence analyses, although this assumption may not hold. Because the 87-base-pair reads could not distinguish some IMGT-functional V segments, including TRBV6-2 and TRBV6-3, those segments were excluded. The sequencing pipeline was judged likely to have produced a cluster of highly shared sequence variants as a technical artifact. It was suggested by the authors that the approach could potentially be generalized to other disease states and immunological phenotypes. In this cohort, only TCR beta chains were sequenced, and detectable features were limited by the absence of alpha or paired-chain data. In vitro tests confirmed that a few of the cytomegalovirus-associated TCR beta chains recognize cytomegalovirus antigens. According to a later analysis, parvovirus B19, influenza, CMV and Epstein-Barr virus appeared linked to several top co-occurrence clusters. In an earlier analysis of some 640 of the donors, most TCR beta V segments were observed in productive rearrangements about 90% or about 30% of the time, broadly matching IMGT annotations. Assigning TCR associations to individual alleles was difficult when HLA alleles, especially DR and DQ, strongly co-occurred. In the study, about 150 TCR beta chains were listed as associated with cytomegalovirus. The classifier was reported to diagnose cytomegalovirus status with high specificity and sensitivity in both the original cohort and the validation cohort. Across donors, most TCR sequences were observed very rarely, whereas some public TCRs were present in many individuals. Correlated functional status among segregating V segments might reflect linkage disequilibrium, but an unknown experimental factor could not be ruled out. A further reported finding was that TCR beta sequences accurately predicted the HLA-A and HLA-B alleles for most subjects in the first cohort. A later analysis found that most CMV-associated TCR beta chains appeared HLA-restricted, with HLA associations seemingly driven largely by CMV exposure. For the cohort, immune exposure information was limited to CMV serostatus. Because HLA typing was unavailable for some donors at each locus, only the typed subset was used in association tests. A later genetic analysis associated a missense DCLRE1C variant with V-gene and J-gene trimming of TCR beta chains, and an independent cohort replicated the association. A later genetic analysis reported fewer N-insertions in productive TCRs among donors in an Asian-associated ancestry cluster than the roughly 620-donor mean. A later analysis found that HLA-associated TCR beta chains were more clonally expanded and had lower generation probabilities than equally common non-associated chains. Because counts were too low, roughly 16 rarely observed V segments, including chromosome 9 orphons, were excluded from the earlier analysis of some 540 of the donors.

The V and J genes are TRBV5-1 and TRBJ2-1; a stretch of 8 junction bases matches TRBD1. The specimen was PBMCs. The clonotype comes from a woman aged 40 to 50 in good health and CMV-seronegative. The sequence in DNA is TGCGCCAGCAGCTCACAGGGGGTGAGCGACAATGAGCAGTTCTTC. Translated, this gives CASSSQGVSDNEQFF. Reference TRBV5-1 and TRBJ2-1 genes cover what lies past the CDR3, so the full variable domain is KAGVTQTPRYLIKTRGQQVTLSCSPISGHRSVSWYQQTPGQGLQFLFEYFSETQRNKGNFPGRFSGRQFSNSRSEMNVSTLELGDSALYLCASSSQGVSDNEQFFGPGTRLTVL.